A single sample is the source of the 27 T cell receptor beta chains below, sequenced in a study of technical replicates of blood from a handful of donors. Assay used: immunoSEQ multiplex PCR; TCRdb lists only in-frame clones, some missing. The sample carries approximately 85,000 clones, about 94% recorded once. The sequencing input was T cells isolated from PBMCs. Receptors were obtained from a human donor in good health.

CDR3 residues: CASSLGTGDSYEQYF. As DNA, the CDR3 is TGCGCCAGCAGCCTAGGGACAGGGGATTCCTACGAGCAGTACTTC. The V gene is TRBV10-1, the J gene TRBJ2-7, with TRBD1 matching over 10 bases. Germline trimming cut 6 bases from V and 1 base from J; bases unmatched to any gene: 6. CDR3 length equals 15 residues. Germline CDR1 and CDR2: WNHNN and SYGVQD (reference sequence).

This CDR3 is CASSTTSGDYEQYF. The CDR3, as DNA: TGTGCCAGCAGCACGACTAGCGGGGACTACGAGCAGTACTTC. This sequence joins TRBV7-2 and TRBJ2-7, with 11 bases matching TRBD2. This CDR3 has 14 amino acids. Trimming removed 5 bases from V and 3 bases from J; junction bases left unmatched: 3. Germline V gene sequence: CDR1 SGHTA, CDR2 FQGNSA. The entire variable domain, with the rest obtained from reference TRBV7-2 and TRBJ2-7, is as follows: GAGVSQSPSNKVTEKGKDVELRCDPISGHTALYWYRQSLGQGLEFLIYFQGNSAPDKSGLPSDRFSAERTGGSVSTLTIQRTQQEDSAVYLCASSTTSGDYEQYFGPGTRLTVT.

The chain links TRBV4-1 to TRBJ2-7; 13 bases fit TRBD2. Germline V gene data show CDR1 as MGHRA and CDR2 as YSYEKL. The CDR3 contains 15 residues. Trimming removed 4 bases from V and 5 bases from J; junction bases left unmatched: 5. This chain's CDR3 is CASSLTSGRKNEQYF. CDR3 nucleotides: TGCGCCAGCAGCCTGACTAGCGGGAGGAAGAACGAGCAGTACTTC.

This clone was found once. This rearrangement joins TRBV7-9 to TRBJ2-7; D is possibly TRBD1 (6 bases). Trimming pared 7 bases from V and 2 bases from J, leaving 12 bases between. Germline CDR1 SEHNR, CDR2 FQNEAQ (reference sequence). This CDR3 comprises 13 residues. The CDR3 DNA is TGTGCCAGCACTACACAGGGCCCCTACGAGCAGTACTTC. Protein: CASTTQGPYEQYF.

This chain links TRBV14 with TRBJ2-7; D remains unclear. Germline lookup yields CDR1 SGHDN and CDR2 FVKESK. Trimming removed 2 bases at V and 0 bases at J, with 5 bases between. There are 13 residues in the CDR3. The chain's CDR3 is CASSQINSYEQYF. The CDR3 region has the DNA TGTGCCAGCAGCCAAATTAACTCCTACGAGCAGTACTTC.

The rearrangement links TRBV27 to TRBJ1-1; 9 bases align to TRBD1. This CDR3 region has 14 residues. The germline gives CDR1 MNHEY, CDR2 SMNVEV (reference sequence). J lost 7 bases, V lost 6 bases, and 9 bases had no gene match. The CDR3 is CASSAQGAVLEAFF. CDR3 in DNA: TGTGCCAGCAGCGCACAGGGGGCAGTCCTTGAAGCTTTCTTT.

J is TRBJ2-1 and V is TRBV2, with 7 bases that match TRBD1. The CDR3 loop spans 15 amino acids. The J segment lost 7 bases and the V segment lost 3 bases, leaving 9 bases of the junction unmatched. In germline, CDR1 is SNHLY, CDR2 FYNNEI. The CDR3: CASSDPRGRRNEQFF. CDR3 in DNA: TGTGCCAGCAGTGACCCGAGGGGGCGGCGTAATGAGCAGTTCTTC. Looking up the rest from reference TRBV2 and TRBJ2-1 gives the full variable domain: EPEVTQTPSHQVTQMGQEVILRCVPISNHLYFYWYRQILGQKVEFLVSFYNNEISEKSEIFDDQFSVERPDGSNFTLKIRSTKLEDSAMYFCASSDPRGRRNEQFFGPGTRLTVL.

The chain uses TRBV13 and TRBJ2-1; tentatively, D is TRBD1 (5 bases). From germline, CDR1 is PRHDT and CDR2 FYEKMQ (reference sequence). The V end was cut by 6 bases, the J end by 6 bases, with 15 bases between. The CDR3 consists of 14 residues. The CDR3 DNA reads TGTGCCAGCAGACACCACGTTAGGGGCAATGAGCAGTTCTTC. This codes for CASRHHVRGNEQFF.

This chain links TRBV11-3 with TRBJ1-1; D not certain. Germline V lookup: CDR1 SGHNT, CDR2 YENEEA. This CDR3 is built from 13 residues. V dropped 5 bases and J dropped 3 bases, with 10 bases sitting between them. The CDR3 reads CASSLVADTEAFF. In DNA form, the CDR3 reads TGTGCCAGCAGCCTAGTGGCTGACACTGAAGCTTTCTTT.

V and J are TRBV28 and TRBJ1-2, with D unresolved. The CDR3 length is 12 residues. Germline-derived CDR1 and CDR2 are MDHEN and SYDVKM. V lost 3 bases, J lost 5 bases, and 7 bases lay in between. The CDR3 DNA reads TGTGCCAGCAGTTTTGGGCCTTATGGCTACACCTTC. This codes for CASSFGPYGYTF.

The V gene is TRBV2, the J gene TRBJ2-4; D perhaps matches TRBD2 (6 bases). V lost 1 base and J lost 9, with 10 bases in between. There are 13 residues in the CDR3. Germline V gives CDR1 SNHLY, CDR2 FYNNEI. CDR3 DNA sequence: TGTGCCAGCAGTGAAGGCGCAGCGGGCATTCAGTACTTC. Residues: CASSEGAAGIQYF.

This rearrangement joins TRBV6-5 to TRBJ1-2; TRBD1 matches at 7 bases. Trimming removed 2 bases from V and 4 bases from J; junction bases left unmatched: 7. This CDR3 region has 15 residues. Germline CDR1 and CDR2: MNHEY and SVGAGI. This chain's CDR3 is CASSYTTGTAYGYTF. The CDR3 DNA reads as TGTGCCAGCAGTTACACGACGGGGACAGCCTATGGCTACACCTTC.

The chain combines TRBV10-3 with TRBJ1-2; 8 bases line up with TRBD1. CDR3 length: 15 amino acids. J gave up 5 bases and V 0 bases, and 5 bases lay outside the gene matches. Germline values: CDR1 ENHRY, CDR2 SYGVKD. The CDR3 loop reads CAISESTGALYGYTF. In DNA form, the CDR3 reads TGTGCCATCAGTGAGTCGACAGGGGCGTTATATGGCTACACCTTC.

V usage is TRBV11-2 and J usage is TRBJ2-5; 12 bases match TRBD1. The CDR3 has 16 residues. The J segment lost 5 bases and the V segment lost 2 bases, leaving 6 bases of the junction unmatched. Germline V lookup: CDR1 SGHAT, CDR2 FQNNGV. CDR3 sequence: CASSLRSGQGAETQYF. The CDR3 nucleotides are TGTGCCAGCAGCTTAAGGTCGGGACAGGGGGCGGAGACCCAGTACTTC.

The chain carries TRBV5-1 and TRBJ2-5; TRBD1 agrees at 9 bases. V was clipped by 4 bases and J by 5 bases; unmatched bases: 12. The CDR3 length is 16 residues. CDR1 is SGHRS, CDR2 YFSETQ, per germline. The CDR3 here is CASSAGTGGREETQYF. The CDR3 nucleotides read TGCGCCAGCAGCGCAGGCACAGGGGGCAGGGAGGAGACCCAGTACTTC.

The gene calls are TRBV28 and TRBJ2-3, with 12 bases lining up with TRBD2. CDR3 length: 15 amino acids. The V and J ends lost 4 bases and 4 bases, in that order; junction bases with no gene match: 3. In germline, CDR1 is MDHEN, CDR2 SYDVKM. The CDR3 sequence: CASSSSGRAPDTQYF. The CDR3 DNA reads TGTGCCAGCAGTTCTAGCGGGAGGGCCCCAGATACGCAGTATTTT.

The chain employs TRBV7-9 and TRBJ2-5, with 8 bases aligning to TRBD2. The germline V gene has CDR1 SEHNR and CDR2 FQNEAQ (reference sequence). Unmatched junction bases numbered 9, after V lost 6 bases and J lost 3 bases. CDR3 size: 15 residues. CDR3 in DNA: TGTGCCAGCAGTGGGCCCGGGAGGGCCAAAGAGACCCAGTACTTC. This gives the protein CASSGPGRAKETQYF.

This chain connects TRBV10-3 to TRBJ2-5; possibly TRBD2 for D (6 bases). Per germline, CDR1 ENHRY and CDR2 SYGVKD. The V and J ends lost 6 bases and 5 bases respectively, with 13 bases between them. The CDR3 totals 13 residues. CDR3 sequence (DNA): TGTGCCATCAGGCGGGAACGGGTGGAGACCCAGTACTTC. It translates to CAIRRERVETQYF.

CDR3 nucleotide sequence: TGCGCCAGCAGCCACAAGGACACGTATGGCTACACCTTC. Translating gives CASSHKDTYGYTF. V and J are TRBV4-1 and TRBJ1-2, with D perhaps TRBD1 (5 bases). Germline V CDR1 and CDR2: MGHRA, YSYEKL. Between the trimmed V and J ends, which lost 3 bases and 5 bases, there was a span of 10 bases. The length of the CDR3 is 13 residues.

V and J are TRBV5-6 and TRBJ1-5; D uncertain. Trimming shortened V by 4 bases and J by 0 bases, and 2 bases separated the two germline ends. Germline lookup yields CDR1 SGHDT and CDR2 YYEEEE. CDR3 size: 12 residues. The DNA for the CDR3 is TGTGCCAGCAGCCATAGCAATCAGCCCCAGCATTTT. This sequence encodes CASSHSNQPQHF. The full variable domain, rest sourced from reference TRBV5-6 and TRBJ1-5, is DAGVTQSPTHLIKTRGQQVTLRCSPKSGHDTVSWYQQALGQGPQFIFQYYEEEERQRGNFPDRFSGHQFPNYSSELNVNALLLGDSALYLCASSHSNQPQHFGDGTRLSIL.

The chain links TRBV9 to TRBJ2-1; 8 positions agree with TRBD2. Unmatched junction bases numbered 4, after V lost 0 bases and J lost 5 bases. CDR1 is SGDLS and CDR2 is YYNGEE in the germline V gene. This CDR3 is 15 amino acids long. Written as DNA, the CDR3 is TGTGCCAGCAGCGTAGGATTAGCGGGAAACAATGAGCAGTTCTTC. Its protein product is CASSVGLAGNNEQFF.

This clone has only a few counts. The rearrangement uses TRBV29-1 and TRBJ1-5; 10 nucleotides agree with TRBD1. V was pared by 6 bases and J by 7 bases, with 6 bases of the junction left unmatched. CDR1 SQVTM and CDR2 ANQGSEA come from the germline V gene. CDR3 length: 13 amino acids. Here the CDR3 DNA reads TGCAGCGTGGGGGACAGGGGTGGCCAGCCCCAGCATTTT. Translation gives CSVGDRGGQPQHF.

The chain joins TRBV2 to TRBJ1-2; D not resolved. CDR1 SNHLY and CDR2 FYNNEI come from the germline V gene. The CDR3 loop spans 12 amino acids. In DNA, the CDR3 is TGTGCATCCCCCGGGGAGGGCTATGGCTACACCTTC. Protein product: CASPGEGYGYTF.

This CDR3 reads CASSLGDRVPSEQYF. In DNA, the CDR3 is TGTGCCAGCAGCTTGGGGGACAGAGTCCCTTCGGAGCAGTACTTC. The chain couples TRBV5-8 to TRBJ2-7; 7 nucleotides align to TRBD1. Per the germline V gene, CDR1 is SGHTS and CDR2 is YDEGEE. V lost 0 bases to trimming and J lost 7 bases; unmatched junction nucleotides: 10. The CDR3 is 15 residues long. Full variable domain (rest looked up from reference TRBV5-8 and TRBJ2-7): EAGVTQSPTHLIKTRGQQATLRCSPISGHTSVYWYQQALGLGLQFLLWYDEGEERNRGNFPPRFSGRQFPNYSSELNVNALELEDSALYLCASSLGDRVPSEQYFGPGTRLTVT.

V is TRBV13 and J is TRBJ1-1; 7 positions agree with TRBD1. The junction had 6 bases not matched to a gene; V was cut back by 4 bases and J by 4 bases. Germline V CDR1 and CDR2: PRHDT, FYEKMQ (reference sequence). The CDR3 contains 14 residues. CDR3 amino acids: CASSYRGNPTEAFF. CDR3 DNA sequence: TGTGCCAGCAGCTACAGGGGAAACCCCACTGAAGCTTTCTTT. Complete variable domain (other parts from reference TRBV13 and TRBJ1-1): AAGVIQSPRHLIKEKRETATLKCYPIPRHDTVYWYQQGPGQDPQFLISFYEKMQSDKGSIPDRFSAQQFSDYHSELNMSSLELGDSALYFCASSYRGNPTEAFFGQGTRLTVV.

This clone was seen once. This chain connects TRBV19 to TRBJ1-1; the D gene is possibly TRBD1 (6 bases). V lost 1 base to trimming and J lost 1 base, with 13 bases between them. CDR1 is LNHDA, CDR2 SQIVND, per germline (reference sequence). The CDR3 is made up of 16 amino acids. The CDR3 here is CASSIVHRARNTEAFF. The CDR3 nucleotides read TGTGCCAGTAGTATAGTGCACAGGGCCCGGAACACTGAAGCTTTCTTT.

This clone was counted a single time. The chain links TRBV5-1 to TRBJ1-3, with 9 bases aligning to TRBD1. The ends lost 0 bases at V and 6 bases at J; junction bases unmatched: 7. The CDR3 loop spans 16 amino acids. Germline-derived CDR1 and CDR2 are SGHRS and YFSETQ. In DNA, the CDR3 is TGCGCCAGCAGCTTGGTCGGGGGACAGGGAGCAAACACCATATATTTT. This encodes CASSLVGGQGANTIYF.